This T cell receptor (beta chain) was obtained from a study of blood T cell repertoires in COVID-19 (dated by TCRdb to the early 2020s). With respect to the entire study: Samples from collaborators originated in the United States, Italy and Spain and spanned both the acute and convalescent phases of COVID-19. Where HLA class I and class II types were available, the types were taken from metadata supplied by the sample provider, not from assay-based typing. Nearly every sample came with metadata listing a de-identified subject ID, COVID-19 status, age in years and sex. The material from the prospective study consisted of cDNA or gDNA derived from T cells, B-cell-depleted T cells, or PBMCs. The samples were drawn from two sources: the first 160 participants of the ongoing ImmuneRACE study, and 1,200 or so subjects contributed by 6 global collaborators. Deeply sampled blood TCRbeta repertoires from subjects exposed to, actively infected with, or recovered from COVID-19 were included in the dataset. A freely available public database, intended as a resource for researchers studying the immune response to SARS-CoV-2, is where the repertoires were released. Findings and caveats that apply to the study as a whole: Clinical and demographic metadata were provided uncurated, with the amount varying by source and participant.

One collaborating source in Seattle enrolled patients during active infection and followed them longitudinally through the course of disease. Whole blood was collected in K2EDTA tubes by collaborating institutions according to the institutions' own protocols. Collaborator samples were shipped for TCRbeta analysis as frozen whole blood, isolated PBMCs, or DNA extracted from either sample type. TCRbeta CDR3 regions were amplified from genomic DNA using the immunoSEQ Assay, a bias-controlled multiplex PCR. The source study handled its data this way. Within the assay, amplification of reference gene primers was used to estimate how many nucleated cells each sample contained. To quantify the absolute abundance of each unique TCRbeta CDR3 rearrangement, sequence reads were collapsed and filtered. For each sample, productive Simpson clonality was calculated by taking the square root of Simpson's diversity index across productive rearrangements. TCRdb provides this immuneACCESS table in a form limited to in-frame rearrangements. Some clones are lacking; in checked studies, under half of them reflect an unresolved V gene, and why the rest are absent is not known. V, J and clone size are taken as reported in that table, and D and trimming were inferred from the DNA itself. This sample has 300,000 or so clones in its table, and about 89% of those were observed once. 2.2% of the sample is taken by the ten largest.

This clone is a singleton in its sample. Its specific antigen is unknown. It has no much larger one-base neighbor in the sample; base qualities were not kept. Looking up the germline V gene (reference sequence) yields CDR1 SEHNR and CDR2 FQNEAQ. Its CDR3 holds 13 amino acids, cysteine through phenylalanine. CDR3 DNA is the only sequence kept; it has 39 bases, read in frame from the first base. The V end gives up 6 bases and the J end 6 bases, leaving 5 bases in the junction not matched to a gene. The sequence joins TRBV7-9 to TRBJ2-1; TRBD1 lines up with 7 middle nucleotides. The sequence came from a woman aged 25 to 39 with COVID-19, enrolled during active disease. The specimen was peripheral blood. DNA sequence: TGTGCCAGCAGTAAGGCAGGGGGCAATGAGCAGTTCTTC. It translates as CASSKAGGNEQFF.